The present T cell receptor (beta chain) was sequenced within a study of cytomegalovirus exposure and HLA in healthy donors. Findings and caveats of the study: The only immune exposure information that was available was CMV serostatus. A link between a missense DCLRE1C variant and TCR beta V- and J-gene trimming emerged from a later analysis.

Trimming took 1 base from V and 8 from J, leaving 11 bases between them. This CDR3 is built from 14 residues. Germline V gives CDR1 SEHNR, CDR2 FQNEAQ (reference sequence). This clone was seen more than once but under ten times. The target antigen is unknown. The PCR employed 60 Vbeta primers together with 13 Jbeta primers. Method: immunoSEQ multiplex PCR; TCRdb's copy keeps in-frame clones and lacks some. The sample includes under 200,000 clones, about four fifths of them seen just once. The rearrangement links TRBV7-9 to TRBJ1-4, with D possibly being TRBD1 (6 bases). This sequence originates from a boy aged 2-15 years in good health and CMV-seronegative. Sequencing was done on a sample of PBMCs. DNA for the CDR3: TGTGCCAGCAGCTTAGGAGGGGGTGGCGAAAAACTGTTTTTT. It translates to CASSLGGGGEKLFF.